This TCR beta chain was recovered during a study of blood T cell repertoires in COVID-19. Study overall: Specimens from acute and convalescent COVID-19 originated in the United States, Italy and Spain.

Germline V gene sequence: CDR1 MNHEY, CDR2 SMNVEV (reference sequence). V lost 6 bases and J lost 2; bases outside the gene matches: 3. The CDR3 has 13 residues. Original data processing: Amplifying reference gene primers gave estimates of nucleated cell counts. Assay used: immunoSEQ multiplex PCR; TCRdb lists only in-frame clones, some missing. V and J calls plus clone size are reproduced from that table; the DNA served to infer D and trimming. Of around 210,000 clones listed, 84% were seen once; the top ten hold around 13%. The clonotype comes from a human donor in a cohort sampled during active COVID-19. The chain joins TRBV27 to TRBJ1-1; TRBD1 matches at 7 bases. Sequenced input: peripheral blood. The CDR3 nucleotides read TGTGCCAGCAGCGGACAGGCCAACACTGAAGCTTTCTTT. Its translation is CASSGQANTEAFF.